A single sample is the source of the 11 T cell receptor beta chains below, sequenced in a study of beta chain features in type 1 diabetes. Since all of the isolated RNA was reverse transcribed, expressed TCRB transcripts were what got sequenced. Clones were read by immunoSEQ multiplex PCR, and TCRdb kept only the in-frame ones, dropping some. Of around 430,000 clones in the sample, roughly 30% were seen once. Sequenced input: naive CD4+ T cells from blood. Source of these receptors: a man between 18 and 35 years old in good health.

This clone was counted a few times. The CDR3 nucleotides read TGTGCCACCAGCAGAGATCCCGCCTCAGGAGAAAAACTGTTTTTT. It yields the protein CATSRDPASGEKLFF. The chain joins TRBV15 to TRBJ1-4, with D hard to call. V was pared by 0 bases and J by 8 bases, with 13 bases between. The CDR3 contains 15 residues. Germline CDR1 is LNHNV and CDR2 is YYDKDF (reference sequence).

The chain carries TRBV4-2 and TRBJ2-3; the D gene is possibly TRBD2 (5 bases). Germline loops: CDR1 LGHNA, CDR2 YNFKEQ. V lost 2 bases and J 0 bases, leaving 9 bases between the germline ends. This CDR3 has 15 amino acids. The CDR3: CASSQKRISTDTQYF. The CDR3 DNA is TGTGCCAGCAGCCAAAAGCGGATCAGCACAGATACGCAGTATTTT.

The chain couples TRBV9 to TRBJ2-1; 7 nucleotides align to TRBD1. Losses at the gene ends were 0 bases for V and 2 bases for J; bases not matched to a gene: 2. The CDR3 contains 15 residues. Germline CDR1 is SGDLS and CDR2 is YYNGEE. The CDR3 reads CASSVDQGAYNEQFF. In DNA, the CDR3 is TGTGCCAGCAGCGTAGATCAGGGGGCCTACAATGAGCAGTTCTTC.

A few counts support this clone. The chain is built from TRBV30 and TRBJ2-5; tentatively, D is TRBD2 (5 bases). From germline, CDR1 is GTSNPN and CDR2 SVGIG (reference sequence). The CDR3 is made up of 13 amino acids. With 0 bases removed from V and 3 bases from J, the gap between germline ends came to 8 bases. In DNA form, the CDR3 reads TGTGCCTGGAGTGTATACGGGAAAGAGACCCAGTACTTC. Amino acids: CAWSVYGKETQYF.

This clone was detected a few times. The chain employs TRBV29-1 and TRBJ2-1; the match to TRBD2 covers 11 bases. The V gene end was trimmed by 6 bases and the J gene end by 8 bases; junction bases not matched to a gene: 6. The CDR3 loop spans 13 amino acids. The germline gives CDR1 SQVTM, CDR2 ANQGSEA. In DNA, the CDR3 is TGCAGCGTGGGACTAGCGGCCGAGGATGAGCAGTTCTTC. Protein sequence: CSVGLAAEDEQFF.

The chain couples TRBV14 to TRBJ1-1; D uncertain. CDR3 length: 12 residues. V lost 6 bases to trimming and J lost 1 base, with 6 bases between them. Germline V gives CDR1 SGHDN, CDR2 FVKESK. The CDR3 loop reads CASSIGNTEAFF. CDR3 DNA: TGTGCCAGCAGTATCGGGAACACTGAAGCTTTCTTT.

This clone was seen a few times. CDR3 coding DNA: TGTGCCTCTCGGAGGGAGGTCTACAATGAGCAGTTCTTC. Amino acid sequence: CASRREVYNEQFF. The chain joins TRBV5-4 to TRBJ2-1; perhaps TRBD2 as D (6 bases). CDR1 is SGHNT, CDR2 YYREEE, per germline (reference sequence). The V and J ends lost 10 bases and 3 bases respectively, with 14 bases between them. This CDR3 contains 13 residues. The variable domain in full, completed from reference TRBV5-4 and TRBJ2-1, reads ETGVTQSPTHLIKTRGQQVTLRCSSQSGHNTVSWYQQALGQGPQFIFQYYREEENGRGNFPPRFSGLQFPNYSSELNVNALELDDSALYLCASRREVYNEQFFGPGTRLTVL.

This rearrangement joins TRBV7-6 to TRBJ2-2; 9 bases agree with TRBD1. Germline V lookup: CDR1 SGHVS, CDR2 FNYEAQ. V was pared by 4 bases and J by 4 bases, with 4 bases of the junction left unmatched. The CDR3 runs 15 residues. The CDR3 nucleotides are TGTGCCAGCAGCTCCGGACAGGGGACCACCGGGGAGCTGTTTTTT. Its translation: CASSSGQGTTGELFF.

The V and J genes are TRBV7-8 and TRBJ2-1; no clear D gene. The CDR3 has 17 amino acids. Germline-derived CDR1 and CDR2 are SGHVS and FQNEAQ. The V gene lost 4 bases and the J gene lost 4 bases, with 20 bases spanning the gap. The CDR3 region has the DNA TGTGCCAGCAGCTCTCTGATTGAGGTGGCCAGGTACAATGAGCAGTTCTTC. Amino acid sequence: CASSSLIEVARYNEQFF.

The V call is TRBV5-1, the J call TRBJ2-7, with TRBD2 as a possible D gene (5 bases). Trimming removed 4 bases at V and 0 bases at J, with 11 bases between. The CDR3 length is 14 residues. The V gene's germline CDR1 is SGHRS and CDR2 YFSETQ. The CDR3 loop reads CASSGERISYEQYF. CDR3 nucleotides: TGCGCCAGCAGCGGGGAGCGGATCTCCTACGAGCAGTACTTC.

This clone was observed a handful of times. The chain links TRBV4-2 to TRBJ2-5; D possibly corresponds to TRBD1 (6 bases). The CDR3 sequence is 14 residues long. Germline V gene sequence: CDR1 LGHNA, CDR2 YNFKEQ. Deletions cut 4 bases from V and 3 bases from J, with 12 bases between. CDR3 protein: CASSPKDREETQYF. Written as DNA, the CDR3 is TGTGCCAGCAGCCCGAAGGACAGAGAAGAGACCCAGTACTTC.